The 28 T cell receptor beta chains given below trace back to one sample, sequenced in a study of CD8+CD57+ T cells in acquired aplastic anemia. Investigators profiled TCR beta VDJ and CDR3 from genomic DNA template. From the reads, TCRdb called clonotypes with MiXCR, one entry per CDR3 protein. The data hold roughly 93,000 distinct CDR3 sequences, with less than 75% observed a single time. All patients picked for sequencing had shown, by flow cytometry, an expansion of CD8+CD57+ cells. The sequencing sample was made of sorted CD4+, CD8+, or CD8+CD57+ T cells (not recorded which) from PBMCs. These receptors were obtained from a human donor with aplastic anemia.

The CDR3 DNA follows: TGTGCCACCAGCACGGAGAATGACTATGGCTACACCTTC. This gives the protein CATSTENDYGYTF. This rearrangement joins TRBV15 to TRBJ1-2, with no clear D. Germline loops: CDR1 LNHNV, CDR2 YYDKDF (reference sequence). Trimming cost V 4 bases and J 3 bases, with 9 bases left between them. This CDR3 has 13 amino acids. Supplemented by reference TRBV15 and TRBJ1-2, the full variable domain reads DAMVIQNPRYQVTQFGKPVTLSCSQTLNHNVMYWYQQKSSQAPKLLFHYYDKDFNNEADTPDNFQSRRPNTSFCFLDIRSPGLGDTAMYLCATSTENDYGYTFGSGTRLTVV.

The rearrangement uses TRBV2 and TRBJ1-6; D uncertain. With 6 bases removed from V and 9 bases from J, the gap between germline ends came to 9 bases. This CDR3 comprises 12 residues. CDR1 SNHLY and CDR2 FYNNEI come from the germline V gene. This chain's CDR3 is CASSDNGSPLHF. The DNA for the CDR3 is TGTGCCAGCAGCGACAACGGTTCACCCCTCCACTTT.

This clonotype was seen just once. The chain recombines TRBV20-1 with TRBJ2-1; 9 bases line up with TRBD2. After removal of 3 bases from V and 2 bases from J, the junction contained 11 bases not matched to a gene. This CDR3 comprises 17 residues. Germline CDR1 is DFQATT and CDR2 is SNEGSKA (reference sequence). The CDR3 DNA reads TGCAGTGCTAGCCAGGCGGGAGGGCCTTCCCCCTACAATGAGCAGTTCTTC. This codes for CSASQAGGPSPYNEQFF.

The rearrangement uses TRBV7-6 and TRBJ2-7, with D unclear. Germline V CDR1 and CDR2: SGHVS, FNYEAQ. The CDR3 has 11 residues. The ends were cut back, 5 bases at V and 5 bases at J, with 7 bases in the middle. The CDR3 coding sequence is TGTGCCAGCAGCCAATATGACGAGCAGTACTTC. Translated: CASSQYDEQYF. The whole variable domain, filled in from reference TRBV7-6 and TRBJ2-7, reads GAGVSQSPRYKVTKRGQDVALRCDPISGHVSLYWYRQALGQGPEFLTYFNYEAQQDKSGLPNDRFSAERPEGSISTLTIQRTEQRDSAMYRCASSQYDEQYFGPGTRLTVT.

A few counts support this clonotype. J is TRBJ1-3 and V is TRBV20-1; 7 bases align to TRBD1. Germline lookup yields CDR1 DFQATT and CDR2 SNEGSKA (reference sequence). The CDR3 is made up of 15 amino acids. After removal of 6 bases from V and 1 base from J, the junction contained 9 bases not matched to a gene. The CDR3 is CSARQGSDSGNTIYF. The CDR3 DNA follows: TGCAGTGCCAGACAGGGAAGCGATTCTGGAAACACCATATATTTT.

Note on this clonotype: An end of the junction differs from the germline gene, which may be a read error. Here the CDR3 reads CASSLGESSYEQYF. DNA for the CDR3: TGCGCCAGCAGCTTGGGCGAGAGCTCCTACGAGCAGTACTTC. The J gene is TRBJ2-7, the V gene TRBV7-2, with no clear D. CDR1 and CDR2 from the germline V gene are SGHTA and FQGNSA. The CDR3 covers 14 residues.

The CDR3 DNA follows: TGTGCCACCCTACCTTCTAATTTGAATAACTATGGCTACACCTTC. Residues: CATLPSNLNNYGYTF. The gene calls are TRBV2 and TRBJ1-2; unclear D gene. From germline, CDR1 is SNHLY and CDR2 FYNNEI. V was cut by 10 bases and J by 1 base, with 19 bases left in between. The CDR3 runs to 15 residues.

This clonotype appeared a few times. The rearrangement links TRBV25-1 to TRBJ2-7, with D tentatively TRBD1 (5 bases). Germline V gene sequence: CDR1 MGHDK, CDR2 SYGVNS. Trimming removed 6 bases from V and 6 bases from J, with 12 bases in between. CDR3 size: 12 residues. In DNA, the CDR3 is TGTGCCAGCAGCTTAGGGGTTTCCGAGCAGTACTTC. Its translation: CASSLGVSEQYF.

CDR3 sequence: CSARTDGSDTEAFF. In DNA form, the CDR3 reads TGCAGTGCTCGGACGGACGGTTCGGACACTGAAGCTTTCTTT. The chain joins TRBV20-1 to TRBJ1-1; D is uncertain. Germline V gene lookup returns CDR1 DFQATT and CDR2 SNEGSKA (reference sequence). CDR3 length: 14 residues. V was clipped by 5 bases and J by 3 bases, with 16 bases between them.

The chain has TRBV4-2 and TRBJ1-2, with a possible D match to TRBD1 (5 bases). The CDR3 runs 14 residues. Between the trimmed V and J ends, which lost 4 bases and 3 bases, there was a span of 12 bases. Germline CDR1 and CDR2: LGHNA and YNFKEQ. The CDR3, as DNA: TGTGCCAGCAGCCCGAGCCGGGGGGACTATGGCTACACCTTC. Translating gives CASSPSRGDYGYTF.

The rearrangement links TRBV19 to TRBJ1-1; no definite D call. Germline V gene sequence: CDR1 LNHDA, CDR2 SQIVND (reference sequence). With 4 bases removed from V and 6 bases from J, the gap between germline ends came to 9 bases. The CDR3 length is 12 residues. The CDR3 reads CASSTREAEAFF. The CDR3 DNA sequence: TGTGCCAGTAGTACGCGGGAGGCTGAAGCTTTCTTT.

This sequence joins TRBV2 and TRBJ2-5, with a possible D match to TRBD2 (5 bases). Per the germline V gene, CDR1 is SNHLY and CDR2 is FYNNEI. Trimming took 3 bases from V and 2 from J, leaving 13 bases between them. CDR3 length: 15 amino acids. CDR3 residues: CASSERAGRQETQYF. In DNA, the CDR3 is TGTGCCAGCAGTGAGAGGGCTGGTCGGCAAGAGACCCAGTACTTC.

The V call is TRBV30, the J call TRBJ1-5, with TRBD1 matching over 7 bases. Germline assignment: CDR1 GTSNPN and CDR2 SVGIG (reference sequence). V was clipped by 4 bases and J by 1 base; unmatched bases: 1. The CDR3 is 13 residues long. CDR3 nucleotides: TGTGCCTGGACAGGGGGAAGCAATCAGCCCCAGCATTTT. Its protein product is CAWTGGSNQPQHF.

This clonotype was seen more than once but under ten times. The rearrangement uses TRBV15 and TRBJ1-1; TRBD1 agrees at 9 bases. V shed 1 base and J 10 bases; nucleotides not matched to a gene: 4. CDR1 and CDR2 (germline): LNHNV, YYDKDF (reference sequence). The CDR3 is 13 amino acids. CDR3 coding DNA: TGTGCCACCAGCAGAGGGGACAGGGAGGGAGCTTTCTTT. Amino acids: CATSRGDREGAFF.

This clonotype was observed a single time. CDR3: CASSNRARNTEAFF. The CDR3 coding sequence is TGTGCCAGCAGTAACAGGGCGAGGAACACTGAAGCTTTCTTT. The chain couples TRBV25-1 to TRBJ1-1; TRBD1 might be the D (6 bases). Trimming removed 5 bases at V and 1 base at J, with 11 bases between. The length of the CDR3 is 14 residues. Germline loops: CDR1 MGHDK, CDR2 SYGVNS. Supplemented by reference TRBV25-1 and TRBJ1-1, the full variable domain reads EADIYQTPRYLVIGTGKKITLECSQTMGHDKMYWYQQDPGMELHLIHYSYGVNSTEKGDLSSESTVSRIRTEHFPLTLESARPSHTSQYLCASSNRARNTEAFFGQGTRLTVV.

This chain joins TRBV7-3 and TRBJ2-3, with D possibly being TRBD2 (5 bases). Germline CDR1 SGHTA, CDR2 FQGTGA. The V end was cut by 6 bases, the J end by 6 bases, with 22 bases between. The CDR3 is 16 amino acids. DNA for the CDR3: TGTGCCAGCAGTCGCGACTCTGTGGCTAGCTTGGATACGCAGTATTTT. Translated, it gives CASSRDSVASLDTQYF.

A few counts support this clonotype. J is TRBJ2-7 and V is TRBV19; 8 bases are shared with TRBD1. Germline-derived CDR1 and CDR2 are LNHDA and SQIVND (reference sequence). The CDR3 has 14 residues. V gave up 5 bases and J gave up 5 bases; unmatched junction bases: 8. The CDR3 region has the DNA TGTGCCAGTAGTTCCGGACAGGGAGCGGACGAGCAGTACTTC. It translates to CASSSGQGADEQYF.

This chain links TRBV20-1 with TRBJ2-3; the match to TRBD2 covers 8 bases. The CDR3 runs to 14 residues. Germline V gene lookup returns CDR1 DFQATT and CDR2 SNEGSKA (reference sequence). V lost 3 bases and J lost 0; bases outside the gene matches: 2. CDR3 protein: CSASGGASTDTQYF. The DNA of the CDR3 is TGCAGTGCTAGCGGGGGGGCCAGCACAGATACGCAGTATTTT.

The CDR3 here is CASSQDWGNEQYF. CDR3 coding DNA: TGCGCCAGCAGCCAAGATTGGGGAAACGAGCAGTACTTC. The chain has TRBV4-1 and TRBJ2-7, with unresolved D. CDR1 is MGHRA, CDR2 YSYEKL, per germline. V lost 0 bases, J lost 5 bases, and 8 bases lay in between. The length of the CDR3 is 13 residues.

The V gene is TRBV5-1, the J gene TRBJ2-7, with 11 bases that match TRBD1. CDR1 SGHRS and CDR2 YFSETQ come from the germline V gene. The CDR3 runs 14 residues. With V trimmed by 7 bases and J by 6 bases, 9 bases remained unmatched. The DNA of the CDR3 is TGCGCCAGCTGCGGTGGGACAGGGGGATCCGAGCAGTACTTC. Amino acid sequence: CASCGGTGGSEQYF.

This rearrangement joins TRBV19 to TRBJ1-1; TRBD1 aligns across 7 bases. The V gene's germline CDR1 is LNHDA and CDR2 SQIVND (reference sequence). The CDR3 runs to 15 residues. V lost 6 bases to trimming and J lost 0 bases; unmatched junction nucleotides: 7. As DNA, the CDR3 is TGTGCCAGTAGGACACGGGACAGCATGAACACTGAAGCTTTCTTT. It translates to CASRTRDSMNTEAFF. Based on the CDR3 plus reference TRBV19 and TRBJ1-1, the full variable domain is DGGITQSPKYLFRKEGQNVTLSCEQNLNHDAMYWYRQDPGQGLRLIYYSQIVNDFQKGDIAEGYSVSREKKESFPLTVTSAQKNPTAFYLCASRTRDSMNTEAFFGQGTRLTVV.

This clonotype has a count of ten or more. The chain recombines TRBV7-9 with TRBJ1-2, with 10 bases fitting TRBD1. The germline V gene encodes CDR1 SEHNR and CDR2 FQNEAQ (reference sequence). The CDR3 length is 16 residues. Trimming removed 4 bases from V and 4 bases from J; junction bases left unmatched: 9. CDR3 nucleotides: TGTGCCAGCAGCTCGGACCGGGACAGGGGAGTCTATGGCTACACCTTC. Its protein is CASSSDRDRGVYGYTF.

The CDR3 is CASSPTRTSYTEAFF. CDR3 nucleotides: TGTGCCAGCAGCCCAACAAGGACGAGTTACACTGAAGCTTTCTTT. The V call is TRBV6-1, the J call TRBJ1-1; D unclear. This CDR3 contains 15 residues. The V end lost 6 bases, the J end lost 3 bases, and 17 bases lay between the germline ends. In germline, CDR1 is MNHNS, CDR2 SASEGT.

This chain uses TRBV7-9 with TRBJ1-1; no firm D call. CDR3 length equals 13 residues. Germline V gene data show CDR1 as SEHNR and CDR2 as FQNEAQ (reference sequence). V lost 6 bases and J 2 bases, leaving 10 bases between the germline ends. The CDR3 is CASSLESNTEAFF. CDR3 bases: TGTGCCAGCAGTCTCGAGTCAAACACTGAAGCTTTCTTT.

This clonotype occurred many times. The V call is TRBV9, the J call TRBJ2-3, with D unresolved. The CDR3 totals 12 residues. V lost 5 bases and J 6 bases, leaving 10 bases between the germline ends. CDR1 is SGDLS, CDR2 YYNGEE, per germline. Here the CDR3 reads CASSPASDTQYF. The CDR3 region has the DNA TGTGCCAGCAGTCCCGCTTCCGATACGCAGTATTTT.

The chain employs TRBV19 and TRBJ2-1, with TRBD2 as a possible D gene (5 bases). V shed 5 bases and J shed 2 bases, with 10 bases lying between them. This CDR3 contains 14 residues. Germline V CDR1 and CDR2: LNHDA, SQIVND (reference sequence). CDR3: CASSRSGTYNEQFF. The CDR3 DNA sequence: TGTGCCAGTAGTCGAAGCGGAACCTACAATGAGCAGTTCTTC.

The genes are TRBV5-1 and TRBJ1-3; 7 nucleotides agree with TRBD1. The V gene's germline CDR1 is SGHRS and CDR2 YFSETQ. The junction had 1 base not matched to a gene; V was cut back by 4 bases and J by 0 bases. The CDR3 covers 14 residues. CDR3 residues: CASSGDSSGNTIYF. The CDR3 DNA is TGCGCCAGCAGCGGGGACAGCTCTGGAAACACCATATATTTT.

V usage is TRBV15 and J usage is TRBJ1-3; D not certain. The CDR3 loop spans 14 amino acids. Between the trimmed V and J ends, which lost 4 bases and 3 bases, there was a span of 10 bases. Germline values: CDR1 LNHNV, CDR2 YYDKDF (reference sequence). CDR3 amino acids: CATSKVGRGNTIYF. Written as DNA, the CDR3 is TGTGCCACCAGCAAAGTAGGTCGTGGAAACACCATATATTTT.